This T cell receptor (beta chain) was sequenced in a study of blood T cell repertoires in COVID-19 (TCRdb year 2020). At the level of the whole study: Samples covering the acute and convalescent phases of COVID-19 were provided by collaborators in the United States, Italy and Spain. The prospective study material was composed of cDNA or gDNA derived from T cells, B-cell-depleted T cells, or PBMCs. Deeply sampled blood TCRbeta repertoires from subjects exposed to, actively infected with, or recovered from COVID-19 were included in the dataset. The repertoires were released in a freely available public database meant as a resource for research on the immune response to SARS-CoV-2. Samples were obtained from the ongoing ImmuneRACE study (first 160 participants) and from over 1,000 subjects provided by 6 global collaborators. Sample metadata almost always included a de-identified subject ID, COVID-19 status, age in years and sex. HLA class I and class II types, where available, came from metadata supplied by the sample provider rather than from assay-based typing. Results and caveats for the whole study, not just this receptor: How much clinical and demographic metadata was included differed by source and by participant, and the metadata was provided uncurated.

The CDR3 covers 11 residues, taking in both the cysteine and the phenylalanine. Left in the record is the CDR3 DNA by itself, 33 bases read in frame from the first base. According to the germline V gene (reference sequence), CDR1 reads GTSNPN and CDR2 reads SVGIG. Cut back by 4 bases and 7 bases, the V and J ends lie 9 bases apart. Of note for this clone: What antigen it recognizes has not been identified. Base qualities are not recorded, but no much larger clone differs from it by a single base.

Collaborating institutions collected whole blood in K2EDTA tubes following their own protocols. For TCRbeta analysis, collaborator samples were shipped as frozen whole blood, as isolated PBMCs, or as DNA extracted from either sample type. The immunoSEQ Assay, a bias-controlled multiplex PCR, was used to amplify TCRbeta CDR3 regions from genomic DNA. From the authors' description of their analysis: Within the assay, amplification of reference gene primers was used to estimate how many nucleated cells each sample contained. To quantify the absolute abundance of each unique TCRbeta CDR3 rearrangement, sequence reads were collapsed and filtered. For each sample, productive Simpson clonality was calculated as the square root of Simpson's diversity index across productive rearrangements. Held by TCRdb, this immuneACCESS table contains in-frame sequences only and omits some clones. Under half of the omission traces to an unresolved V gene where checked; the cause of the rest is unknown. The DNA was the basis for D and trimming; V, J and clone size are from that table. Present in this sample are about 54,000 clones, approximately 90% of which were seen just once. Just under 8.5% of the sample goes to the ten largest clones.

The chain is encoded by TRBV30 joined to TRBJ2-3, with the identity of the D gene unclear. This TCR was sampled from a woman aged 40 to 50 with active COVID-19. Sequences were obtained from peripheral blood. The CDR3 protein is CAWITGNTQYF. DNA sequence: TGTGCCTGGATTACGGGTAATACGCAGTATTTT.